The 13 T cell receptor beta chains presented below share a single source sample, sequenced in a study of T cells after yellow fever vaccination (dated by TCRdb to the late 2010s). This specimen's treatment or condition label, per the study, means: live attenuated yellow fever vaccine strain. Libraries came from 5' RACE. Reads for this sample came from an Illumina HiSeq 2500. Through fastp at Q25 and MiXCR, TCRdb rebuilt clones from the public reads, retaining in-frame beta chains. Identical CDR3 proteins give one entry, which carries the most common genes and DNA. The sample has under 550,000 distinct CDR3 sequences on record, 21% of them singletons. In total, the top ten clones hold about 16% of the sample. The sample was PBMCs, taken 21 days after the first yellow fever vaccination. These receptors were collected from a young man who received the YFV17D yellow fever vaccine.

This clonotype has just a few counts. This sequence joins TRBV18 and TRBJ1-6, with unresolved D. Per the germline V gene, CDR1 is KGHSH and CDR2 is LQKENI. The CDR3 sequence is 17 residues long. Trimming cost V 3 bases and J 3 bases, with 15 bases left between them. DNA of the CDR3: TGTGCCAGCTCACCCGGTGTGGACGGACGCTATAATTCACCCCTCCACTTT. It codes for CASSPGVDGRYNSPLHF.

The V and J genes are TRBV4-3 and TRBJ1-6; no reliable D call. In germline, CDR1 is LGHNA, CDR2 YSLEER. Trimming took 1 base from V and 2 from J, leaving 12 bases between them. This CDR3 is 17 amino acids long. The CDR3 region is CASSQGTGRTYNSPLHF. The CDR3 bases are TGCGCCAGCAGCCAAGGAACGGGCAGGACCTATAATTCACCCCTCCACTTT.

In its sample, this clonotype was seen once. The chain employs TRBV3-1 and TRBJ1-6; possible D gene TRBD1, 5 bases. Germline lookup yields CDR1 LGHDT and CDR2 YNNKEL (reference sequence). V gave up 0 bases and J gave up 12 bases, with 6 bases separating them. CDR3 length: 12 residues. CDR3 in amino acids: CASSQERGPLHF. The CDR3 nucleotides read TGTGCCAGCAGCCAAGAGAGGGGACCCCTCCACTTT.

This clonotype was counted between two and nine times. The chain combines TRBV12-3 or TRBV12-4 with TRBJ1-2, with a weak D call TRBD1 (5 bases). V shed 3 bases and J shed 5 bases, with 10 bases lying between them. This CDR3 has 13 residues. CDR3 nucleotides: TGTGCCAGCAGTTTTGGGACCCTGTATGGCTACACCTTC. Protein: CASSFGTLYGYTF.

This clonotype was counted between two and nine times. The CDR3 here is CASSQALGAYEQYF. The DNA of the CDR3 is TGCGCCAGCAGCCAAGCATTGGGAGCGTACGAGCAGTACTTC. The V call is TRBV4-3, the J call TRBJ2-7, with a weak D call TRBD2 (5 bases). V lost 1 base to trimming and J lost 4 bases, with 11 bases between them. Germline CDR1 and CDR2: LGHNA and YSLEER. This CDR3 is 14 amino acids long.

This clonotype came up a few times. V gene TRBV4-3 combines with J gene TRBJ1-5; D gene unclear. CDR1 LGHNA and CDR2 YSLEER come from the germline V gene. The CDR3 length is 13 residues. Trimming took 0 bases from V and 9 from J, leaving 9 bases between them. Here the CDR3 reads CASSQDGVLPQHF. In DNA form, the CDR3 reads TGCGCCAGCAGCCAAGACGGCGTACTGCCCCAGCATTTT.

The chain's CDR3 is CASSYRTEDSPLHF. Here the CDR3 DNA reads TGTGCCAGCAGTTACCGGACAGAGGATTCACCCCTCCACTTT. The chain joins TRBV6-2 or TRBV6-3 to TRBJ1-6; D is perhaps TRBD1 (6 bases). This CDR3 region has 14 residues. The germline V gene encodes CDR1 MNHEY and CDR2 SVGEGT. Trimming shortened V by 2 bases and J by 8 bases, and 10 bases separated the two germline ends.

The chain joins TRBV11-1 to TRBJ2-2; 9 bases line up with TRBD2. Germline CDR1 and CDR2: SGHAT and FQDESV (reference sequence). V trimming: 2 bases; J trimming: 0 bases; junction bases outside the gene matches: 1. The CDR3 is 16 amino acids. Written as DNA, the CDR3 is TGTGCCAGCAGCTTACTAGCGGGGACGAACACCGGGGAGCTGTTTTTT. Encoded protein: CASSLLAGTNTGELFF. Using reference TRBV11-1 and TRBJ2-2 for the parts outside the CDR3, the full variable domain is EAEVAQSPRYKITEKSQAVAFWCDPISGHATLYWYRQILGQGPELLVQFQDESVVDDSQLPKDRFSAERLKGVDSTLKIQPAELGDSAMYLCASSLLAGTNTGELFFGEGSRLTVL.

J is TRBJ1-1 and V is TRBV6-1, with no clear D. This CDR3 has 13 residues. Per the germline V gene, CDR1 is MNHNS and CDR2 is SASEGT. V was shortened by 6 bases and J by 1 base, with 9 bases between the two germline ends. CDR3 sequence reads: CASRRKGNTEAFF. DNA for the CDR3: TGTGCCAGCAGAAGAAAGGGGAACACTGAAGCTTTCTTT.

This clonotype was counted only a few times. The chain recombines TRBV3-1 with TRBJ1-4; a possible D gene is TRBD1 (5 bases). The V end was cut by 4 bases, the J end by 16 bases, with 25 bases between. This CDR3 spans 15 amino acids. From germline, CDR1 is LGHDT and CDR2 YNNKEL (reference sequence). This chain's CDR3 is CASSPYWAAGGVRFF. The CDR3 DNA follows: TGTGCCAGCAGCCCGTACTGGGCTGCCGGGGGAGTTCGGTTTTTT. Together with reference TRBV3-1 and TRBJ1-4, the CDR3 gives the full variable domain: DTAVSQTPKYLVTQMGNDKSIKCEQNLGHDTMYWYKQDSKKFLKIMFSYNNKELIINETVPNRFSPKSPDKAHLNLHINSLELGDSAVYFCASSPYWAAGGVRFFGSGTQLSVL.

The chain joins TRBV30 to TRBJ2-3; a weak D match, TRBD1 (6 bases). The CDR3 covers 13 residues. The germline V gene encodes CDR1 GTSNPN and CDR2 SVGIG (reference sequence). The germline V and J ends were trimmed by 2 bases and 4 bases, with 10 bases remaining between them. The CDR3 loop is CAWSTGSPDTQYF. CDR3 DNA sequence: TGTGCCTGGAGTACAGGGTCGCCAGATACGCAGTATTTT. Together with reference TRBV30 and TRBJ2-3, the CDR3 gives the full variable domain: SQTIHQWPATLVQPVGSPLSLECTVEGTSNPNLYWYRQAAGRGLQLLFYSVGIGQISSEVPQNLSASRPQDRQFILSSKKLLLSDSGFYLCAWSTGSPDTQYFGPGTRLTVL.

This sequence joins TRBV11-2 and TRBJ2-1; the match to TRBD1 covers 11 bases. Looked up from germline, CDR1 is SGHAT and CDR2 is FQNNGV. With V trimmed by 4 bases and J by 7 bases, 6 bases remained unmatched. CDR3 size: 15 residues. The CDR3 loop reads CASSYGQGAGNEQFF. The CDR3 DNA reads TGTGCCAGCAGCTACGGACAGGGGGCCGGAAATGAGCAGTTCTTC.

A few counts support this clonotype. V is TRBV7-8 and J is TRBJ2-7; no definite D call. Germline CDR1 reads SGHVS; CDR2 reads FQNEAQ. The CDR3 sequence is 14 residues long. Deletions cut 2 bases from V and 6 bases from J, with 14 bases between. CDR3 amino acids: CASSLSADLSEQYF. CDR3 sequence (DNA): TGTGCCAGCAGCTTATCGGCGGATTTAAGCGAGCAGTACTTC.